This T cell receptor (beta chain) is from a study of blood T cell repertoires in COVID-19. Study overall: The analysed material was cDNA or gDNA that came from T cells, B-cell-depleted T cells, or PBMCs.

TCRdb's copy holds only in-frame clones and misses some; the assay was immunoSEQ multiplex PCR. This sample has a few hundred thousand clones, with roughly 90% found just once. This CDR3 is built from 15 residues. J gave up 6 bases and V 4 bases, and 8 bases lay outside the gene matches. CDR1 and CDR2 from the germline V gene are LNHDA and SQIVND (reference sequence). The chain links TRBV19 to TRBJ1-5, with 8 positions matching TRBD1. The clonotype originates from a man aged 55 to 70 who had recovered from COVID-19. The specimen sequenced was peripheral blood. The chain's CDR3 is CASSRKTGGSQPQHF. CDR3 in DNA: TGTGCCAGTAGTAGAAAAACAGGGGGAAGTCAGCCCCAGCATTTT. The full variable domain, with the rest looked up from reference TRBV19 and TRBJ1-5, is DGGITQSPKYLFRKEGQNVTLSCEQNLNHDAMYWYRQDPGQGLRLIYYSQIVNDFQKGDIAEGYSVSREKKESFPLTVTSAQKNPTAFYLCASSRKTGGSQPQHFGDGTRLSIL.